These 21 T cell receptor beta chains were sequenced from one sample in a study of blood T cell repertoires in COVID-19. Repertoires were generated with immunoSEQ multiplex PCR, while TCRdb's copy carries only in-frame clones and drops some. The repertoire holds 200,000 or so clones, with around 80% as singletons. The source material was peripheral blood. The source of these receptors is a human donor with acute or convalescent COVID-19. The donor label of this sample is uncertain.

V usage is TRBV9 and J usage is TRBJ2-6; D not certain. This CDR3 spans 14 amino acids. The V and J ends lost 3 bases and 0 bases respectively, with 4 bases between them. CDR1 is SGDLS and CDR2 is YYNGEE in the germline V gene. The DNA for the CDR3 is TGTGCCAGCAGCGGGCCCTCTGGGGCCAACGTCCTGACTTTC. Encoded protein: CASSGPSGANVLTF. Drawing the rest from reference TRBV9 and TRBJ2-6, the complete variable domain is DSGVTQTPKHLITATGQRVTLRCSPRSGDLSVYWYQQSLDQGLQFLIQYYNGEERAKGNILERFSAQQFPDLHSELNLSSLELGDSALYFCASSGPSGANVLTFGAGSRLTVL.

The J gene is TRBJ2-3, the V gene TRBV4-3; 7 nucleotides agree with TRBD2. CDR1 is LGHNA, CDR2 YSLEER, per germline. The CDR3 sequence is 16 residues long. V shed 0 bases, J shed 6 bases, and the junction held 9 bases outside the gene matches. CDR3 nucleotides: TGCGCCAGCAGCCAAGATCGAGGCGGGAGTGTGGATACGCAGTATTTT. Translation: CASSQDRGGSVDTQYF.

J is TRBJ2-7 and V is TRBV29-1, with D possibly TRBD1 on 5 matching bases. The CDR3 loop spans 12 amino acids. The germline V and J ends were trimmed by 7 bases and 2 bases, with 12 bases remaining between them. Germline V gene lookup returns CDR1 SQVTM and CDR2 ANQGSEA. The CDR3 nucleotides are TGCAGCGCCCTGGGGCGGACCTACGAGCAGTACTTC. Translated: CSALGRTYEQYF.

V and J are TRBV9 and TRBJ2-7; 8 bases fit TRBD1. CDR1 is SGDLS, CDR2 YYNGEE, per germline. The CDR3 runs 16 residues. V gave up 0 bases and J gave up 4 bases; unmatched junction bases: 9. In DNA, the CDR3 is TGTGCCAGCAGCGTAGGGGTTGGGCAGGGGGCTTACGAGCAGTACTTC. It specifies CASSVGVGQGAYEQYF. The full variable domain, with the rest looked up from reference TRBV9 and TRBJ2-7, is DSGVTQTPKHLITATGQRVTLRCSPRSGDLSVYWYQQSLDQGLQFLIQYYNGEERAKGNILERFSAQQFPDLHSELNLSSLELGDSALYFCASSVGVGQGAYEQYFGPGTRLTVT.

The J gene is TRBJ2-5, the V gene TRBV10-2; D unresolved. The V gene lost 8 bases and the J gene lost 4 bases, with 11 bases spanning the gap. CDR1 and CDR2 (germline): WSHSY, SAAADI. This CDR3 region has 12 residues. CDR3 in DNA: TGCGCCAGCGGCAAGCGTGGAGAGACCCAGTACTTC. Translated: CASGKRGETQYF.

This chain uses TRBV12-5 with TRBJ2-7; D is undetermined. The CDR3 length is 9 residues. Trimming removed 1 base at V and 13 bases at J, with 5 bases between. Germline-derived CDR1 and CDR2 are LGHNT and FRNRAP. The CDR3 nucleotides are TGTGCTAGTGGTTTGGACAGCTACTTC. Residues: CASGLDSYF.

This sequence joins TRBV27 and TRBJ1-1, with 12 bases aligning to TRBD1. The CDR3 consists of 16 residues. The germline V gene encodes CDR1 MNHEY and CDR2 SMNVEV (reference sequence). Losses at the gene ends were 3 bases for V and 5 bases for J; bases not matched to a gene: 7. CDR3: CASSFVGQGAGTEAFF. The CDR3 DNA reads as TGTGCCAGCAGTTTTGTGGGACAGGGGGCGGGAACTGAAGCTTTCTTT.

This chain links TRBV4-1 with TRBJ2-7; a possible D gene is TRBD2 (6 bases). There are 16 residues in the CDR3. The germline V gene encodes CDR1 MGHRA and CDR2 YSYEKL. Trimming took off 1 base at V and 0 bases at J, with 13 bases between the two ends. CDR3 residues: CASSQGGSGSSYEQYF. In nucleotides, the CDR3 is TGCGCCAGCAGCCAAGGCGGTAGCGGCAGCTCCTACGAGCAGTACTTC.

V gene TRBV30 combines with J gene TRBJ2-2, with D perhaps TRBD2 (6 bases). V lost 6 bases to trimming and J lost 1 base, with 9 bases between them. This CDR3 comprises 13 residues. From germline, CDR1 is GTSNPN and CDR2 SVGIG (reference sequence). The CDR3 is CACPGLNTGELFF. In DNA form, the CDR3 reads TGTGCCTGCCCGGGACTGAACACCGGGGAGCTGTTTTTT. Combining the CDR3 with reference TRBV30 and TRBJ2-2 gives the whole variable domain SQTIHQWPATLVQPVGSPLSLECTVEGTSNPNLYWYRQAAGRGLQLLFYSVGIGQISSEVPQNLSASRPQDRQFILSSKKLLLSDSGFYLCACPGLNTGELFFGEGSRLTVL.

J is TRBJ2-2 and V is TRBV5-4, with D unresolved. Between the trimmed V and J ends, which lost 4 bases and 6 bases, there was a span of 10 bases. CDR1 SGHNT and CDR2 YYREEE come from the germline V gene (reference sequence). The CDR3 is made up of 13 amino acids. The CDR3 DNA reads TGTGCCAGCAGCCTTCACGGGTCCGGGGAGCTGTTTTTT. This sequence encodes CASSLHGSGELFF.

In its sample, this clone was seen once. The chain combines TRBV29-1 with TRBJ1-4; 7 bases agree with TRBD1. The CDR3 is made up of 13 amino acids. The V gene's germline CDR1 is SQVTM and CDR2 ANQGSEA. V trimming: 5 bases; J trimming: 6 bases; junction bases outside the gene matches: 6. The CDR3 nucleotides are TGCAGCGTTCGACAGGGTTCGGATGAAAAACTGTTTTTT. Its translation: CSVRQGSDEKLFF.

This CDR3 reads CASSERLAGIREQFF. The CDR3 region has the DNA TGTGCCAGCAGCGAAAGACTAGCGGGAATCCGTGAGCAGTTCTTC. The J gene is TRBJ2-1, the V gene TRBV7-9; 11 bases agree with TRBD2. The CDR3 extends over 15 amino acids. Germline CDR1 reads SEHNR; CDR2 reads FQNEAQ (reference sequence). V was clipped by 5 bases and J by 9 bases; unmatched bases: 9.

This clone was found once. The CDR3 DNA sequence: TGTGCCAGCAGCCAAAGGGGACAGTATACGAACTATGGCTACACCTTC. Translation: CASSQRGQYTNYGYTF. The chain couples TRBV14 to TRBJ1-2, with 7 bases identical to TRBD1. The CDR3 is 16 residues long. The germline gives CDR1 SGHDN, CDR2 FVKESK. The V segment lost 2 bases and the J segment 2 bases; nucleotides outside the gene matches: 8.

The rearrangement joins TRBV28 to TRBJ1-2, with D possibly being TRBD1 (6 bases). There are 14 residues in the CDR3. Germline V gene sequence: CDR1 MDHEN, CDR2 SYDVKM. The V gene lost 6 bases and the J gene lost 5 bases, with 16 bases spanning the gap. The CDR3 reads CASRRRTGFYGYTF. The CDR3 coding sequence is TGTGCCAGCAGGCGAAGAACAGGGTTTTATGGCTACACCTTC.

The chain is built from TRBV5-1 and TRBJ2-5; D gene unclear. V lost 2 bases to trimming and J lost 5 bases, with 7 bases between them. The CDR3 length is 12 residues. Germline loops: CDR1 SGHRS, CDR2 YFSETQ. CDR3 protein: CASSLSEETQYF. The CDR3 region has the DNA TGCGCCAGCAGCTTAAGTGAGGAGACCCAGTACTTC. The complete variable domain, with remaining parts taken from reference TRBV5-1 and TRBJ2-5, reads KAGVTQTPRYLIKTRGQQVTLSCSPISGHRSVSWYQQTPGQGLQFLFEYFSETQRNKGNFPGRFSGRQFSNSRSEMNVSTLELGDSALYLCASSLSEETQYFGPGTRLLVL.

This rearrangement joins TRBV9 to TRBJ2-1; 14 positions agree with TRBD2. The CDR3 runs 20 residues. V was pared by 4 bases and J by 5 bases, with 17 bases of the junction left unmatched. Germline CDR1 reads SGDLS; CDR2 reads YYNGEE. CDR3 amino acids: CASSPGTSGSTFQRDNEQFF. CDR3 DNA: TGTGCCAGCAGCCCAGGGACTAGCGGGAGTACCTTTCAACGGGACAATGAGCAGTTCTTC.

V gene TRBV7-9 combines with J gene TRBJ2-1; maybe TRBD1 (5 bases). Deletions cut 9 bases from V and 0 bases from J, with 15 bases between. The CDR3 consists of 15 residues. CDR1 is SEHNR and CDR2 is FQNEAQ in the germline V gene (reference sequence). CDR3 amino acids: CASLTGQGSYNEQFF. In DNA, the CDR3 is TGTGCCAGTTTGACTGGGCAGGGCTCCTACAATGAGCAGTTCTTC.

The chain recombines TRBV12-5 with TRBJ2-7, with 8 nucleotides matching TRBD1. The trim removed 0 bases at V and 5 bases at J, leaving 6 bases unmatched. Per germline, CDR1 LGHNT and CDR2 FRNRAP. CDR3 size: 15 residues. The CDR3 DNA is TGTGCTAGTGGTTTGGTACAGGACAGGGTTGACGAGCAGTACTTC. Translation: CASGLVQDRVDEQYF.

V and J are TRBV6-5 and TRBJ1-2; maybe TRBD1 (5 bases). This CDR3 is built from 13 residues. Trimming left V 0 bases short and J 6 bases short, with 8 bases between. Per the germline V gene, CDR1 is MNHEY and CDR2 is SVGAGI. Written as DNA, the CDR3 is TGTGCCAGCAGTTACTCCCCGACAGATGGCTACACCTTC. It is translated as CASSYSPTDGYTF.

V is TRBV7-3 and J is TRBJ1-2; 8 bases match TRBD1. Unmatched junction bases numbered 12, after V lost 2 bases and J lost 7 bases. The CDR3 spans 16 residues. Per germline, CDR1 SGHTA and CDR2 FQGTGA. The CDR3 bases are TGTGCCAGCAGCTTACGGGGGGCCGCAGGGGGCGGTGGCTACACCTTC. This codes for CASSLRGAAGGGGYTF.

The rearrangement links TRBV6-5 to TRBJ1-4; 7 bases match TRBD1. The germline CDR1 and CDR2 sequences are MNHEY and SVGAGI. This CDR3 is 14 amino acids long. V dropped 7 bases and J dropped 4; count of bases not matched to a gene: 6. The CDR3 nucleotides are TGTGCCAGCACCCGGGACAGAGATAATGAAAAACTGTTTTTT. Its protein is CASTRDRDNEKLFF.